These T cell receptor beta chains were read from a single sample in a study of T cells after yellow fever vaccination. TCRdb redid the calling of the 5' RACE reads with MiXCR, one entry per CDR3 protein. Found here are about 240,000 distinct CDR3 sequences, 3.6% of them singletons; the top ten hold 19%. The input for sequencing was PBMCs, taken 15 days after the yellow fever booster vaccination. The source of these receptors is a man aged 18 to 29 who received the YFV17D yellow fever vaccine. Each CDR3 is given without its conserved first and last residue.

V gene: TRBV9; J gene: TRBJ2-3; CDR3 protein: ASSVLSTDTQY
V gene: TRBV10-3; J gene: TRBJ1-6; CDR3 protein: AISGSGQANSPLH
V gene: TRBV6-5; J gene: TRBJ2-7; CDR3 protein: ASSYEAGGFYEQY
V gene: TRBV7-2; J gene: TRBJ1-2; CDR3 protein: ASSLVSSGSGYT
V gene: TRBV29-1; J gene: TRBJ2-3; CDR3 protein: SVEDQQGADTQY
V gene: TRBV5-1; J gene: TRBJ2-3; CDR3 protein: ASSGDRNQDTQY
V gene: TRBV4-2; J gene: TRBJ2-7; CDR3 protein: ASSPGTGDEQY
V gene: TRBV7-7; J gene: TRBJ2-7; CDR3 protein: ASSLAVGYEQY
V gene: TRBV20-1; J gene: TRBJ2-6; CDR3 protein: SAGRQRGANVLT
V gene: TRBV6-2/TRBV6-3; J gene: TRBJ2-6; CDR3 protein: ASFRGDSGANVLT
V gene: TRBV29-1; J gene: TRBJ2-5; CDR3 protein: SEVRYGETQY
V gene: TRBV4-1; J gene: TRBJ2-4; CDR3 protein: ATSGAGFLAKNIQY
V gene: TRBV15; J gene: TRBJ1-4; CDR3 protein: ATSRDDAGGEGKLF
V gene: TRBV30; J gene: TRBJ2-4; CDR3 protein: AWMGAGNIQY
V gene: TRBV29-1; J gene: TRBJ2-1; CDR3 protein: SVEGPKYPWTANNEQF
V gene: TRBV6-5; J gene: TRBJ2-2; CDR3 protein: ASRHSGGARTGELF
V gene: TRBV5-4; J gene: TRBJ2-5; CDR3 protein: ASSFSSLYQETQY
V gene: TRBV12-3/TRBV12-4; J gene: TRBJ1-4; CDR3 protein: ASRRGGTHEKLF
V gene: TRBV6-6; J gene: TRBJ1-2; CDR3 protein: ASSYLVGYT
V gene: TRBV29-1; J gene: TRBJ2-5; CDR3 protein: SVEGTSGGETQY
V gene: TRBV5-4; J gene: TRBJ2-1; CDR3 protein: ASTLVGANEQF
V gene: TRBV4-2; J gene: TRBJ2-7; CDR3 protein: ASSLSLLAGRSGEQY
V gene: TRBV9; J gene: TRBJ2-1; CDR3 protein: ASSYSISGLAGTEQF
V gene: TRBV3-1; J gene: TRBJ2-1; CDR3 protein: ASSRTPGQGVLGTYNEQF
V gene: TRBV7-8; J gene: TRBJ1-6; CDR3 protein: ASSLSVFVQGRPLH
V gene: TRBV5-1; J gene: TRBJ2-5; CDR3 protein: ASSLAGDRGRKTQY
V gene: TRBV5-4; J gene: TRBJ2-5; CDR3 protein: ASMQDFQETQY
V gene: TRBV4-1; J gene: TRBJ2-2; CDR3 protein: ASRGTIGELF
V gene: TRBV7-9; J gene: TRBJ2-7; CDR3 protein: ASSLGGTYEQY
V gene: TRBV20-1; J gene: TRBJ2-1; CDR3 protein: SARGTGGRYNEQF
V gene: TRBV12-3/TRBV12-4; J gene: TRBJ2-7; CDR3 protein: ASSPGQTYYEQY
V gene: TRBV12-3/TRBV12-4; J gene: TRBJ1-1; CDR3 protein: ASSLYRGVGTEAF
V gene: TRBV4-3; J gene: TRBJ2-2; CDR3 protein: ASSDRQVRGTGELF
V gene: TRBV29-1; J gene: TRBJ2-7; CDR3 protein: SVRPLDIYEQY
V gene: TRBV5-5; J gene: TRBJ2-5; CDR3 protein: ASSLAAGTGLNHQETQY
V gene: TRBV18; J gene: TRBJ2-1; CDR3 protein: ASSPPSENEQF
V gene: TRBV6-2/TRBV6-3; J gene: TRBJ1-6; CDR3 protein: ASSRNRDGRYNSPLH
V gene: TRBV7-9; J gene: TRBJ1-6; CDR3 protein: ASTPTALGSPLH
V gene: TRBV11-2; J gene: TRBJ1-4; CDR3 protein: ASSSQGTAPGLF
V gene: TRBV4-1; J gene: TRBJ2-4; CDR3 protein: ASSQGGAKNIQY
V gene: TRBV7-2; J gene: TRBJ1-2; CDR3 protein: ASSLGWVRDSSSNYGYT
V gene: TRBV5-5; J gene: TRBJ2-3; CDR3 protein: ASRGGTGKNTDTQY
V gene: TRBV27; J gene: TRBJ1-1; CDR3 protein: ASSSYPLDTEAF
V gene: TRBV15; J gene: TRBJ2-1; CDR3 protein: ATRLAGVSYNEQF
V gene: TRBV29-1; J gene: TRBJ1-4; CDR3 protein: SVEGRGDNEKLF
V gene: TRBV5-1; J gene: TRBJ2-3; CDR3 protein: ASSLAGTSGAWDTQY
V gene: TRBV27; J gene: TRBJ1-1; CDR3 protein: ASSLNGDTEAF
V gene: TRBV6-5; J gene: TRBJ2-7; CDR3 protein: ASSYSARGRHEQY
V gene: TRBV4-3; J gene: TRBJ2-2; CDR3 protein: ASSRSGTGAFNTGELF
V gene: TRBV7-2; J gene: TRBJ1-2; CDR3 protein: ASSFDRLSGYT
V gene: TRBV19; J gene: TRBJ2-5; CDR3 protein: ASGALGGGQETQY
V gene: TRBV5-1; J gene: TRBJ2-5; CDR3 protein: ASSWDRRGTQY
V gene: TRBV28; J gene: TRBJ1-5; CDR3 protein: ASSGGTIDQPQH
V gene: TRBV12-3/TRBV12-4; J gene: TRBJ2-1; CDR3 protein: ASVAGIAYNEQF
V gene: TRBV7-6; J gene: TRBJ2-2; CDR3 protein: ASSGVPLGAGELF
V gene: TRBV3-1; J gene: TRBJ2-1; CDR3 protein: ASSLLAEAYNEQF
V gene: TRBV19; J gene: TRBJ2-3; CDR3 protein: ASSFYSSTDTQY
V gene: TRBV27; J gene: TRBJ2-7; CDR3 protein: ASSYGALYEQY
V gene: TRBV20-1; J gene: TRBJ2-1; CDR3 protein: SAIGLRGEQF